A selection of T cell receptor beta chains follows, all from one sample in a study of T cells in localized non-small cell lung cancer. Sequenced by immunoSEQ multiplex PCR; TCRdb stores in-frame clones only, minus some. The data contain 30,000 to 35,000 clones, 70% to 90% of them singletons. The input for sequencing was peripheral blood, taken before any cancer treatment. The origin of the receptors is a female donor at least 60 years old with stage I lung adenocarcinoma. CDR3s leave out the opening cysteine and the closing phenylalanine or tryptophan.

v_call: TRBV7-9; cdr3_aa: ASSYSGRATDTQY
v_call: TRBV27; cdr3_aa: ASSRTPTGEETQY
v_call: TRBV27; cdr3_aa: ASSGGGDYEQY
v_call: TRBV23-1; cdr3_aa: ASSQCPRGLAPSEQY
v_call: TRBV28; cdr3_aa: ASRKTGNTEAF
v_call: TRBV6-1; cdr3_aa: ATLAGTFYEQY
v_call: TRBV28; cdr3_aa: ASSGQATNEQF
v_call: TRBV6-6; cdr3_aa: ASRLAGPSYEQY
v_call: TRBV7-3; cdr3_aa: ASSLDGGQGSSYEQY
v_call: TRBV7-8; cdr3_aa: ASSLENQGETQY
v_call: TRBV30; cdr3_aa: AWSVATYEQY
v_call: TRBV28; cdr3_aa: ASSSPRTREF
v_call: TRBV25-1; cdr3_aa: ASSQQGLGTDTQY
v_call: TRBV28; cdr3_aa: ASSLESDDHIIVI
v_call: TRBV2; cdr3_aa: ASKYQGDSYEQY
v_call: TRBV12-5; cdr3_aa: ASGLVTAGTASYEQY
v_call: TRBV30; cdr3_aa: AWSVRGYYGYT
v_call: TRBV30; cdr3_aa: AWKRGQETQY
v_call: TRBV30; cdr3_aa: AWDRVSADTQY
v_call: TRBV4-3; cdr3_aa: ASSPQGTHNEQF
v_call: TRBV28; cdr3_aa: ASTSGQGGTEAF
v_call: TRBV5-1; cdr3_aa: ASSFKDSYNEQF
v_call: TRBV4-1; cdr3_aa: ASSQGIAGEVYNEQF
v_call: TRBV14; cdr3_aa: ASSLTGTVANTGELF
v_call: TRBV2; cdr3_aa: ASSDNRGGDEQF
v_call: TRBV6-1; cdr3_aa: ASSYGSPYEQY
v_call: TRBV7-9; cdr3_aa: ASSPPAGYSNEQF
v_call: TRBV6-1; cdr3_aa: ASSAQGASGNTIY